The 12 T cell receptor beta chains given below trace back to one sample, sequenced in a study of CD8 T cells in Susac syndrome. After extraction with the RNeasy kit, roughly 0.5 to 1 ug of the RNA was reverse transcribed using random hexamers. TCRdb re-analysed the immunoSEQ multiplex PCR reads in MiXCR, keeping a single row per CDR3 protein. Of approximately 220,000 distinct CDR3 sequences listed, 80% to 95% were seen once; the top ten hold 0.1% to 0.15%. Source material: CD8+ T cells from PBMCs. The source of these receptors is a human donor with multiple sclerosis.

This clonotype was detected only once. The chain's CDR3 is CASSLRTSVSTDTQYF. The CDR3 DNA reads TGTGCCAGCAGCCTCCGGACTAGCGTAAGCACAGATACGCAGTATTTT. This chain uses TRBV5-6 with TRBJ2-3; 9 nucleotides align to TRBD2. The CDR3 is made up of 16 amino acids. CDR1 and CDR2 (germline): SGHDT, YYEEEE. V shed 4 bases, J shed 0 bases, and the junction held 6 bases outside the gene matches.

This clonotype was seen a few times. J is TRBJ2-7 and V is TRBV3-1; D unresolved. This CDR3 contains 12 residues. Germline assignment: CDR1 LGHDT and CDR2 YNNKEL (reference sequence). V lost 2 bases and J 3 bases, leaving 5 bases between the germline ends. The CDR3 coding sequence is TGTGCCAGCAGCCAATATGGCTACGAGCAGTACTTC. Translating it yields CASSQYGYEQYF.

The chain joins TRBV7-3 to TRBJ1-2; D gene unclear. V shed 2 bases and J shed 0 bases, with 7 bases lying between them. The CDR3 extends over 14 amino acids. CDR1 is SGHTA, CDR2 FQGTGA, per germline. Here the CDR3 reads CASSLDSSNYGYTF. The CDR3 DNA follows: TGTGCCAGCAGCTTAGATTCCTCTAACTATGGCTACACCTTC.

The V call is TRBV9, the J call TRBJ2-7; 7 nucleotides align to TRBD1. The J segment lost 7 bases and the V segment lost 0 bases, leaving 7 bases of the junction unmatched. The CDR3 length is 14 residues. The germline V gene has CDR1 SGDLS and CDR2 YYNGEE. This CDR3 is CASSVEGQPREQYF. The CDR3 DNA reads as TGTGCCAGCAGCGTAGAGGGACAGCCCAGGGAGCAGTACTTC.

Here the CDR3 reads CASSLAQSLNYEQYF. The CDR3 DNA reads TGTGCCAGCAGCTTAGCCCAAAGCTTAAACTACGAGCAGTACTTC. This sequence joins TRBV13 and TRBJ2-7; unclear D gene. The germline gives CDR1 PRHDT, CDR2 FYEKMQ (reference sequence). V lost 1 base and J lost 3, with 13 bases in between. The CDR3 is 15 amino acids.

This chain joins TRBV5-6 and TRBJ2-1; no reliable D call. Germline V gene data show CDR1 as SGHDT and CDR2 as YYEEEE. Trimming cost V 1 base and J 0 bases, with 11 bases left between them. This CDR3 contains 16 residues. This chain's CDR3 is CASSLIGLRSYNEQFF. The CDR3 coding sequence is TGTGCCAGCAGCTTGATTGGCCTCCGCTCCTACAATGAGCAGTTCTTC.

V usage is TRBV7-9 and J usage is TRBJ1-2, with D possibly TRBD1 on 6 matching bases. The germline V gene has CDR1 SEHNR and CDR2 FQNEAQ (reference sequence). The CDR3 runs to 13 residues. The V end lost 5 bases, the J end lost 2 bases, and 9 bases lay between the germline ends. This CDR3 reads CASSQTGNYGYTF. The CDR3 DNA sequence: TGTGCCAGCAGCCAAACAGGGAACTATGGCTACACCTTC.

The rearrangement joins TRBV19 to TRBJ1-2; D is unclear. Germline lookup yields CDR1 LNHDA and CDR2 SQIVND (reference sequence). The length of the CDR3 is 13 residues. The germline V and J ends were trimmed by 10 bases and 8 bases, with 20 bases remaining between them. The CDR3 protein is CATRTVGGRGYTF. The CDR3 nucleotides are TGTGCCACCCGCACGGTTGGAGGGCGAGGCTACACCTTC. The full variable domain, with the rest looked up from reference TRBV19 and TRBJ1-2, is DGGITQSPKYLFRKEGQNVTLSCEQNLNHDAMYWYRQDPGQGLRLIYYSQIVNDFQKGDIAEGYSVSREKKESFPLTVTSAQKNPTAFYLCATRTVGGRGYTFGSGTRLTVV.

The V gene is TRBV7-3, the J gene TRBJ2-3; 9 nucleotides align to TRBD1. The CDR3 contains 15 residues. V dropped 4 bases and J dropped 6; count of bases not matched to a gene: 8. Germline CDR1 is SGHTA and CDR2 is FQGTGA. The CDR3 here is CASSWGTGPRDTQYF. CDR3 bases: TGTGCCAGCAGCTGGGGGACAGGGCCCAGGGATACGCAGTATTTT.

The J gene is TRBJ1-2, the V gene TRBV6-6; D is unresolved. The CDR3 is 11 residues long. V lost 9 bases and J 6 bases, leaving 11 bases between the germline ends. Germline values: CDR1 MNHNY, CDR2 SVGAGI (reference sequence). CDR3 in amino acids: CASWYANGYTF. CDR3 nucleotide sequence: TGTGCCAGTTGGTACGCCAATGGCTACACCTTC.

CDR3 sequence reads: CAWSSTGSRSGYTF. Written as DNA, the CDR3 is TGTGCCTGGAGTTCCACCGGGAGCCGATCCGGCTACACCTTC. The rearrangement uses TRBV30 and TRBJ1-2; D is ambiguous. V was trimmed by 2 bases and J by 8 bases, leaving 18 bases between them. The CDR3 length is 14 residues. CDR1 GTSNPN and CDR2 SVGIG come from the germline V gene (reference sequence). The full variable domain, completed using reference TRBV30 and TRBJ1-2, is SQTIHQWPATLVQPVGSPLSLECTVEGTSNPNLYWYRQAAGRGLQLLFYSVGIGQISSEVPQNLSASRPQDRQFILSSKKLLLSDSGFYLCAWSSTGSRSGYTFGSGTRLTVV.

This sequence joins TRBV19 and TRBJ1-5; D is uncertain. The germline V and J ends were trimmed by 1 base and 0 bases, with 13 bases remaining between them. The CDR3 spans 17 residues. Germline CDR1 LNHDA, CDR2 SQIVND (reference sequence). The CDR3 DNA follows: TGTGCCAGTAGTATAGGTCCCCCTTTGGATAGCAATCAGCCCCAGCATTTT. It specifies CASSIGPPLDSNQPQHF. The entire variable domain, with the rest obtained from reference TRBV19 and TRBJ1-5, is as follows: DGGITQSPKYLFRKEGQNVTLSCEQNLNHDAMYWYRQDPGQGLRLIYYSQIVNDFQKGDIAEGYSVSREKKESFPLTVTSAQKNPTAFYLCASSIGPPLDSNQPQHFGDGTRLSIL.